The 21 T cell receptor beta chains below were found in one sample sequenced in a study of cytomegalovirus exposure and HLA in healthy donors. Vbeta (60) and Jbeta (13) primers were used in the PCR. This table comes from immunoSEQ multiplex PCR, and its TCRdb copy is limited to in-frame clones, with some not included. The sample contains over 150,000 clones, about four fifths of which appear only once. The sequenced sample was PBMCs. The origin of the receptors is a man between 25 and 39 years old in good health and CMV-seropositive.

This clone was picked up one time. J is TRBJ2-6 and V is TRBV4-1; 8 bases fit TRBD1. With 3 bases clipped from V and 4 bases from J, the junction kept 8 bases outside the gene matches. The V gene's germline CDR1 is MGHRA and CDR2 YSYEKL. The CDR3 extends over 17 amino acids. The CDR3 sequence: CASSHIQGAGGANVLTF. The CDR3 DNA sequence: TGCGCCAGCAGCCATATTCAGGGGGCGGGCGGGGCCAACGTCCTGACTTTC.

The rearrangement joins TRBV5-6 to TRBJ2-1, with D maybe TRBD2 (6 bases). CDR3 length equals 14 residues. Trimming shortened V by 0 bases and J by 4 bases, and 8 bases separated the two germline ends. Germline CDR1 is SGHDT and CDR2 is YYEEEE. CDR3 DNA: TGTGCCAGCAGCTTGGGGCGGGGATACAATGAGCAGTTCTTC. Protein: CASSLGRGYNEQFF.

This chain links TRBV2 with TRBJ2-7; TRBD2 agrees at 8 bases. The V gene's germline CDR1 is SNHLY and CDR2 FYNNEI. This CDR3 comprises 14 residues. With V trimmed by 7 bases and J by 2 bases, 7 bases remained unmatched. CDR3 nucleotides: TGTGCCAGCATTAGCGGGACGGCAACCTACGAGCAGTACTTC. It specifies CASISGTATYEQYF.

The chain employs TRBV15 and TRBJ1-4; TRBD1 matches at 10 bases. Per germline, CDR1 LNHNV and CDR2 YYDKDF (reference sequence). V lost 2 bases and J lost 8; bases outside the gene matches: 11. CDR3 length: 17 amino acids. CDR3 loop: CATSRPGQGTAREKLFF. In DNA, the CDR3 is TGTGCCACCAGCAGACCGGGACAGGGGACCGCAAGAGAAAAACTGTTTTTT.

V gene TRBV6-6 combines with J gene TRBJ2-2; the match to TRBD2 covers 7 bases. The CDR3 loop spans 15 amino acids. V shed 4 bases, J shed 2 bases, and the junction held 4 bases outside the gene matches. Germline V gene lookup returns CDR1 MNHNY and CDR2 SVGAGI (reference sequence). The CDR3 region is CASSSGGSNTGELFF. The CDR3 DNA is TGTGCCAGCAGTTCTGGCGGGAGTAACACCGGGGAGCTGTTTTTT.

The genes are TRBV28 and TRBJ2-5; TRBD1 is a possible D gene (5 bases). The CDR3 is made up of 13 amino acids. V was cut by 6 bases and J by 3 bases, with 11 bases left in between. Germline values: CDR1 MDHEN, CDR2 SYDVKM. The CDR3 bases are TGTGCCAGCAGAGATACAGGAAAAGAGACCCAGTACTTC. It translates to CASRDTGKETQYF.

The chain joins TRBV9 to TRBJ2-7; no clear D. Germline V lookup: CDR1 SGDLS, CDR2 YYNGEE. The CDR3 runs to 14 residues. V was shortened by 4 bases and J by 3 bases, with 14 bases between the two germline ends. This CDR3 reads CASSTLVVGYEQYF. CDR3 coding DNA: TGTGCCAGCAGCACTCTAGTGGTTGGCTACGAGCAGTACTTC.

The chain is built from TRBV5-4 and TRBJ2-2; 9 bases agree with TRBD2. Unmatched junction bases numbered 3, after V lost 4 bases and J lost 5 bases. Germline CDR1 is SGHNT and CDR2 is YYREEE (reference sequence). The length of the CDR3 is 14 residues. The CDR3 loop is CASSPGLATGELFF. The CDR3 DNA sequence: TGTGCCAGCAGCCCAGGACTAGCGACCGGGGAGCTGTTTTTT.

The chain links TRBV11-2 to TRBJ1-3, with D possibly matching TRBD1 (5 bases). This CDR3 is built from 16 residues. Trimming took 5 bases from V and 0 from J, leaving 14 bases between them. Germline CDR1 SGHAT, CDR2 FQNNGV. CDR3 region: CASSIPTGVSGNTIYF. The CDR3 DNA reads as TGTGCCAGCAGCATTCCAACAGGAGTCTCTGGAAACACCATATATTTT.

This clone has a handful of counts. The V gene is TRBV5-6, the J gene TRBJ2-7; maybe TRBD2 (5 bases). Germline CDR1 and CDR2: SGHDT and YYEEEE. The CDR3 covers 15 residues. Trimming took off 0 bases at V and 0 bases at J, with 10 bases between the two ends. Here the CDR3 reads CASSLGGGSSYEQYF. The CDR3 bases are TGTGCCAGCAGCTTGGGAGGAGGAAGCTCCTACGAGCAGTACTTC.

DNA of the CDR3: TGTGCCAGCAGCCGGCCCCAGCGGAGTTCAGGCTTTGATACGCAGTATTTT. The encoded protein is CASSRPQRSSGFDTQYF. V gene TRBV13 combines with J gene TRBJ2-3, with D possibly being TRBD2 (5 bases). Germline CDR1 is PRHDT and CDR2 is FYEKMQ (reference sequence). The V gene lost 5 bases and the J gene lost 6 bases, with 24 bases spanning the gap. The CDR3 has 17 amino acids.

The chain employs TRBV7-9 and TRBJ2-1; 8 bases are a match to TRBD2. This CDR3 comprises 14 residues. V trimming: 7 bases; J trimming: 7 bases; junction bases outside the gene matches: 9. Germline V gene sequence: CDR1 SEHNR, CDR2 FQNEAQ (reference sequence). This chain's CDR3 is CASTPAGDRNEQFF. CDR3 DNA: TGTGCCAGCACCCCAGCGGGAGATCGTAATGAGCAGTTCTTC.

The rearrangement joins TRBV6-1 to TRBJ1-3; 7 nucleotides match TRBD1. J lost 0 bases, V lost 4 bases, and 6 bases had no gene match. The CDR3 runs 16 residues. Germline V lookup: CDR1 MNHNS, CDR2 SASEGT. The CDR3 is CASSGIRDSSGNTIYF. CDR3 DNA sequence: TGTGCCAGCAGTGGCATCCGGGACAGCTCTGGAAACACCATATATTTT.

CDR3: CASSYPLLAGDNEQYF. The CDR3 nucleotides are TGTGCCAGCAGTTACCCCCTACTAGCGGGAGACAACGAGCAGTACTTC. The chain is built from TRBV6-6 and TRBJ2-7, with 11 nucleotides matching TRBD2. Germline CDR1 is MNHNY and CDR2 is SVGAGI (reference sequence). The CDR3 runs to 16 residues. J gave up 5 bases and V 2 bases, and 8 bases lay outside the gene matches.

The chain joins TRBV4-1 to TRBJ1-1; D not certain. The CDR3 covers 14 residues. CDR1 and CDR2 (germline): MGHRA, YSYEKL. The V end lost 4 bases, the J end lost 4 bases, and 13 bases lay between the germline ends. The CDR3 bases are TGCGCCAGCAGCCCCCCGCGGGTGAGCACTGAAGCTTTCTTT. Its protein is CASSPPRVSTEAFF.

The chain is built from TRBV5-1 and TRBJ2-1; TRBD1 agrees at 8 bases. This CDR3 comprises 14 residues. The germline V gene encodes CDR1 SGHRS and CDR2 YFSETQ. After removal of 3 bases from V and 3 bases from J, the junction contained 2 bases not matched to a gene. This chain's CDR3 is CASSYGTGYNEQFF. CDR3 DNA sequence: TGCGCCAGCAGCTATGGGACAGGCTACAATGAGCAGTTCTTC.

V gene TRBV9 combines with J gene TRBJ1-1; TRBD1 aligns across 8 bases. CDR1 is SGDLS and CDR2 is YYNGEE in the germline V gene. The ends lost 1 base at V and 1 base at J; junction bases unmatched: 3. This CDR3 comprises 15 residues. CDR3 protein: CASSVFGQGNTEAFF. In DNA form, the CDR3 reads TGTGCCAGCAGCGTATTTGGACAGGGGAACACTGAAGCTTTCTTT.

As concerns this clone: Other DNA sequences from this sample encode an identical CDR3 as well. J is TRBJ2-5 and V is TRBV5-1, with 7 bases matching TRBD1. The CDR3 is 13 amino acids. The germline V gene has CDR1 SGHRS and CDR2 YFSETQ. V was clipped by 0 bases and J by 5 bases; unmatched bases: 1. The CDR3 sequence: CASSLDRGETQYF. The CDR3, as DNA: TGCGCCAGCAGCTTGGACAGGGGCGAGACCCAGTACTTC.

This clone was seen more than once but under ten times. The chain combines TRBV5-6 with TRBJ2-7; 8 bases map to TRBD2. Per germline, CDR1 SGHDT and CDR2 YYEEEE. The J segment lost 4 bases and the V segment lost 2 bases, leaving 2 bases of the junction unmatched. This CDR3 has 13 residues. CDR3 region: CASSLLAVYEQYF. The CDR3 region has the DNA TGTGCCAGCAGCTTACTAGCGGTTTACGAGCAGTACTTC.

The chain links TRBV5-8 to TRBJ2-2, with a possible D match to TRBD2 (6 bases). The CDR3 covers 16 residues. Between the trimmed V and J ends, which lost 2 bases and 6 bases, there was a span of 17 bases. Germline CDR1 is SGHTS and CDR2 is YDEGEE. The CDR3 spells CASSFPTSWGAGELFF. CDR3 nucleotides: TGTGCCAGCAGCTTCCCCACATCATGGGGGGCCGGGGAGCTGTTTTTT.

The chain joins TRBV13 to TRBJ1-2; 8 nucleotides align to TRBD1. The CDR3 covers 14 residues. The trim removed 0 bases at V and 3 bases at J, leaving 0 bases unmatched. CDR1 PRHDT and CDR2 FYEKMQ come from the germline V gene (reference sequence). The CDR3 region has the DNA TGTGCCAGCAGCTTAGGGACAGGGGACTATGGCTACACCTTC. Amino acid sequence: CASSLGTGDYGYTF.